The 14 T cell receptor beta chains in this list originate from one sample, sequenced in a study of shared clonotypes between healthy human individuals. Only CD45RO-negative cells positively selected for CCR7 counted as naive CD8 cells, so terminally differentiated effector memory CD45RA+ cells were excluded. Sequenced by immunoSEQ multiplex PCR; TCRdb stores in-frame clones only, minus some. The data contain some 2 million clones, approximately 94% of them seen just once; the ten biggest clones take up 1% to 1.5%. Sequenced sample: naive CD8+ T cells sorted from blood. The receptors stem from a man between 18 and 29 years old in good health.

A word on this clone: Other DNA variants within this sample encode the same CDR3. The genes are TRBV9 and TRBJ1-1; D may be TRBD1 (6 bases). The CDR3 runs to 14 residues. Trimming removed 4 bases from V and 5 bases from J, with 15 bases in between. The germline V gene has CDR1 SGDLS and CDR2 YYNGEE. The CDR3 DNA is TGTGCCAGCAGCCCCGGTGGAGGGGGAACTGAAGCTTTCTTT. It encodes CASSPGGGGTEAFF.

The chain joins TRBV27 to TRBJ2-3; D is unclear. Trimming removed 6 bases at V and 1 base at J, with 8 bases between. The length of the CDR3 is 13 residues. Germline lookup yields CDR1 MNHEY and CDR2 SMNVEV (reference sequence). CDR3 sequence (DNA): TGTGCCAGCAGCCATGGGGGCACAGATACGCAGTATTTT. As protein: CASSHGGTDTQYF.

V gene TRBV10-3 combines with J gene TRBJ2-3, with TRBD2 as a possible D gene (5 bases). Germline lookup yields CDR1 ENHRY and CDR2 SYGVKD. V dropped 7 bases and J dropped 4 bases, with 15 bases sitting between them. This CDR3 is 14 amino acids long. CDR3 protein: CAITGERAADTQYF. The CDR3 DNA is TGTGCCATCACTGGCGAGAGGGCAGCAGATACGCAGTATTTT.

This chain joins TRBV7-3 and TRBJ2-1; TRBD1 aligns across 8 bases. The CDR3 consists of 16 residues. The trim removed 4 bases at V and 0 bases at J, leaving 5 bases unmatched. Germline assignment: CDR1 SGHTA and CDR2 FQGTGA. The CDR3 nucleotides are TGTGCCAGCAGCTCACTGACAGGGGCCTCCTACAATGAGCAGTTCTTC. Translation: CASSSLTGASYNEQFF.

V and J are TRBV27 and TRBJ2-1, with 8 bases lining up with TRBD2. J gave up 9 bases and V 3 bases, and 4 bases lay outside the gene matches. The CDR3 totals 13 residues. Germline V gene lookup returns CDR1 MNHEY and CDR2 SMNVEV (reference sequence). The CDR3 nucleotides are TGTGCCAGCAGTTTCGGACTAGCATTTGAGCAGTTCTTC. It codes for CASSFGLAFEQFF.

As for this clone: Other DNA sequences in the sample encode the same CDR3. The rearrangement links TRBV9 to TRBJ2-3, with TRBD1 as a possible D gene (7 bases). The germline V and J ends were trimmed by 0 bases and 2 bases, with 10 bases remaining between them. The V gene's germline CDR1 is SGDLS and CDR2 YYNGEE. The CDR3 consists of 15 residues. The CDR3 loop is CASSVDRGLTDTQYF. The CDR3 bases are TGTGCCAGCAGCGTAGACAGGGGACTCACAGATACGCAGTATTTT. Full variable domain (missing parts from reference TRBV9 and TRBJ2-3): DSGVTQTPKHLITATGQRVTLRCSPRSGDLSVYWYQQSLDQGLQFLIQYYNGEERAKGNILERFSAQQFPDLHSELNLSSLELGDSALYFCASSVDRGLTDTQYFGPGTRLTVL.

J is TRBJ2-5 and V is TRBV7-9; D possibly corresponds to TRBD2 (6 bases). Trimming removed 5 bases at V and 5 bases at J, with 18 bases between. Germline values: CDR1 SEHNR, CDR2 FQNEAQ (reference sequence). This CDR3 contains 15 residues. The CDR3 coding sequence is TGTGCCAGCAGCACGAGGGAGGCACTACGCGAGACCCAGTACTTC. It translates to CASSTREALRETQYF.

The rearrangement links TRBV9 to TRBJ2-3, with 7 nucleotides matching TRBD1. The CDR3 has 20 amino acids. Unmatched junction bases numbered 18, after V lost 0 bases and J lost 2 bases. CDR1 is SGDLS, CDR2 YYNGEE, per germline. CDR3 DNA sequence: TGTGCCAGCAGCGTAGAGGCAGGGGGTCTCCTGTCGAGGGACACAGATACGCAGTATTTT. Residues: CASSVEAGGLLSRDTDTQYF.

CDR3 coding DNA: TGTGCCATCAGTGAGGCAGGGGCGGTCTATGGCTACACCTTC. Amino acid sequence: CAISEAGAVYGYTF. V is TRBV10-3 and J is TRBJ1-2; a weak D match, TRBD1 (6 bases). The CDR3 sequence is 14 residues long. Germline CDR1 ENHRY, CDR2 SYGVKD. The V gene lost 2 bases and the J gene lost 4 bases, with 11 bases spanning the gap.

This rearrangement joins TRBV6-6 to TRBJ2-2; 7 nucleotides match TRBD2. Germline-derived CDR1 and CDR2 are MNHNY and SVGAGI (reference sequence). Germline trimming cut 2 bases from V and 7 bases from J; bases unmatched to any gene: 7. This CDR3 is built from 15 residues. CDR3 loop: CASSYVAGAHGELFF. The DNA for the CDR3 is TGTGCCAGCAGTTACGTTGCGGGAGCACACGGGGAGCTGTTTTTT.

This chain links TRBV4-1 with TRBJ1-1; no reliable D call. V was cut by 9 bases and J by 6 bases, with 17 bases left in between. Germline V gives CDR1 MGHRA, CDR2 YSYEKL. CDR3 length equals 13 residues. For the CDR3, the DNA is TGCGCCAGTTCCTTTATCCCCGGCTCTGAAGCTTTCTTT. It encodes CASSFIPGSEAFF.

The J gene is TRBJ2-6, the V gene TRBV7-6, with 7 bases identical to TRBD2. V was clipped by 4 bases and J by 1 base; unmatched bases: 4. Per the germline V gene, CDR1 is SGHVS and CDR2 is FNYEAQ. The length of the CDR3 is 16 residues. CDR3 nucleotide sequence: TGTGCCAGCAGCTCCACCGGGGGGTCTGGGGCCAACGTCCTGACTTTC. This codes for CASSSTGGSGANVLTF.

The gene calls are TRBV19 and TRBJ2-7, with D perhaps TRBD1 (5 bases). The germline V and J ends were trimmed by 5 bases and 0 bases, with 20 bases remaining between them. The CDR3 runs to 17 residues. CDR1 and CDR2 from the germline V gene are LNHDA and SQIVND (reference sequence). This CDR3 is CASSPMGQNHLSYEQYF. DNA of the CDR3: TGTGCCAGTAGTCCCATGGGGCAGAACCACCTCTCCTACGAGCAGTACTTC.

This sequence joins TRBV9 and TRBJ2-7; tentatively, D is TRBD1 (5 bases). V lost 1 base and J lost 5, with 16 bases in between. The CDR3 runs 15 residues. CDR1 SGDLS and CDR2 YYNGEE come from the germline V gene. CDR3 sequence (DNA): TGTGCCAGCAGCGTAACCGGCAGGGCTGTTGACGAGCAGTACTTC. It translates to CASSVTGRAVDEQYF.